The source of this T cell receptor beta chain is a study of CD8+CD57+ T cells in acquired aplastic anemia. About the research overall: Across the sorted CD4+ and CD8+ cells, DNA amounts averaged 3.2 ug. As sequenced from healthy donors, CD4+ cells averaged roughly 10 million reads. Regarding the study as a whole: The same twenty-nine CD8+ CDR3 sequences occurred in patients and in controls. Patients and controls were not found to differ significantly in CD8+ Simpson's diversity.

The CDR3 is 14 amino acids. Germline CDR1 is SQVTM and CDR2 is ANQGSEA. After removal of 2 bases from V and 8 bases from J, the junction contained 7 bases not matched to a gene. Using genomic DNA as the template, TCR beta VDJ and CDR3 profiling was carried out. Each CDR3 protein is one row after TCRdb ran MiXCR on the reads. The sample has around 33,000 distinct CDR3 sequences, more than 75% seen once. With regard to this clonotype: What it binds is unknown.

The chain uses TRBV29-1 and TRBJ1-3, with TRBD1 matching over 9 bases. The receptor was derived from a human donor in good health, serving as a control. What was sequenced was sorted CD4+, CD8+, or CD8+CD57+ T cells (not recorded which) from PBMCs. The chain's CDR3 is CSVESPGQGYTIYF. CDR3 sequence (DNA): TGCAGCGTTGAATCCCCGGGACAGGGTTACACCATATATTTT.